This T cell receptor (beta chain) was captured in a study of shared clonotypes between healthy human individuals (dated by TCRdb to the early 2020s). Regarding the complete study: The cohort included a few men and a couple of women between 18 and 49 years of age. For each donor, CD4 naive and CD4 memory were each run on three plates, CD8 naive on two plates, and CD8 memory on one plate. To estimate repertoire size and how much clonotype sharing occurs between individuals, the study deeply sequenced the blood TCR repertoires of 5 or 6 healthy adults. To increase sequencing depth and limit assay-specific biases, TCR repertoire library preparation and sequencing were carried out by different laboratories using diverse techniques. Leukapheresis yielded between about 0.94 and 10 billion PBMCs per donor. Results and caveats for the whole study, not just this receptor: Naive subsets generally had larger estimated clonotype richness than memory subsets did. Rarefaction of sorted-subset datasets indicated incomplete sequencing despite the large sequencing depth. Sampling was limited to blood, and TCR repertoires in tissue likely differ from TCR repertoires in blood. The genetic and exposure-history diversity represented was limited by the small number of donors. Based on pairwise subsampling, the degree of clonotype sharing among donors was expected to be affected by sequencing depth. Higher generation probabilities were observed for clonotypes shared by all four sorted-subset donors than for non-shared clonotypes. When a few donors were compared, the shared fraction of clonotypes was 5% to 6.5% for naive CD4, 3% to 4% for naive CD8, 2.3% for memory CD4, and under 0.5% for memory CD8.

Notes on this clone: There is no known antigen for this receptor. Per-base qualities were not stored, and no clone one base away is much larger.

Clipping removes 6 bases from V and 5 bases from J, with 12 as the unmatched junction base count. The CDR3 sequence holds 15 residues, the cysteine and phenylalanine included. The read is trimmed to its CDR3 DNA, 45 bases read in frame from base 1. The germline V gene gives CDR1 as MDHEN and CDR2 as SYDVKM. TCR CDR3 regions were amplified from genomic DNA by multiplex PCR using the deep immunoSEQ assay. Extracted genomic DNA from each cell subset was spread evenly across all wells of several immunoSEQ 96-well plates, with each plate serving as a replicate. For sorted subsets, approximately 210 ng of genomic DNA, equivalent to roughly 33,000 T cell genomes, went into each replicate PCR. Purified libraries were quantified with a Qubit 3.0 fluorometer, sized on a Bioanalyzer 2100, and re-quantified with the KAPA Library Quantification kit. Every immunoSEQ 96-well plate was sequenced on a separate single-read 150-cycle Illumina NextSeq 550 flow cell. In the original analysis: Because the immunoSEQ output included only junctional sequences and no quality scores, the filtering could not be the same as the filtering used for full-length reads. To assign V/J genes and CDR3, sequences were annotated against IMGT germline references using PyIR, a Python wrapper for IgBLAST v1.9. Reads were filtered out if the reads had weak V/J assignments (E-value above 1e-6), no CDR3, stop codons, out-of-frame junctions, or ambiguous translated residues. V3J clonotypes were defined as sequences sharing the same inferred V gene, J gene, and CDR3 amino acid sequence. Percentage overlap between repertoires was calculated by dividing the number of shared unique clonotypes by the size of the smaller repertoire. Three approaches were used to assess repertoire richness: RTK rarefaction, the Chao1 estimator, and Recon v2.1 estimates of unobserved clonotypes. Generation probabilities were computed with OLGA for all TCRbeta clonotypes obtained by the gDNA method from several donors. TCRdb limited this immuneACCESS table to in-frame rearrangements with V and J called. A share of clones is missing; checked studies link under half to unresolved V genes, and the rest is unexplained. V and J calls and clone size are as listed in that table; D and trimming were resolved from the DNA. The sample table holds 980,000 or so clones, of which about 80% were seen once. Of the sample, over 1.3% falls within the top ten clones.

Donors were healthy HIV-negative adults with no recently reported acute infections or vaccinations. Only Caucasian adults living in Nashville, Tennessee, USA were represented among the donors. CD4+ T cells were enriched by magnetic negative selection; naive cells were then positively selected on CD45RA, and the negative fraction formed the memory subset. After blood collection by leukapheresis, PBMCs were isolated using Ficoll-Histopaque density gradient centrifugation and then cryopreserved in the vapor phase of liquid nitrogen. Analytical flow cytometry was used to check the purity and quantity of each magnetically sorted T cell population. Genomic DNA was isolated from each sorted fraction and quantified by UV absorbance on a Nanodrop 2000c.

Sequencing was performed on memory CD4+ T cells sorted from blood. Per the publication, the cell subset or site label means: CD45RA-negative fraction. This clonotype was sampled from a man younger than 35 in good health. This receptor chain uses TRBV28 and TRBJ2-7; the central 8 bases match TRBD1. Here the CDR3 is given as CASRPRTGPLHEQYF. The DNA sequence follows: TGTGCCAGCAGGCCTCGGACAGGGCCCCTACACGAGCAGTACTTC.